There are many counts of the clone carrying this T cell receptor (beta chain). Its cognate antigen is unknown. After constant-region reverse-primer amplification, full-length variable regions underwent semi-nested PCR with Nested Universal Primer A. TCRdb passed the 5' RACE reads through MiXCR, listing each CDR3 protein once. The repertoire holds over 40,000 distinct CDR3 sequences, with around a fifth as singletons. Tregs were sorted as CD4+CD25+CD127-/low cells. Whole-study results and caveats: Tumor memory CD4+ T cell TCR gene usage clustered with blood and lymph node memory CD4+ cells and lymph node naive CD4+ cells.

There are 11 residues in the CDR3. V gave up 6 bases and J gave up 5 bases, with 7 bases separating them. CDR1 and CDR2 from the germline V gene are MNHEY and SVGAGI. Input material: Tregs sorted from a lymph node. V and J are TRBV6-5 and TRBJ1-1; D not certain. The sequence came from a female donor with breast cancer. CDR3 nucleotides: TGTGCCAGCAGGTCCGGGACTGAAGCTTTCTTT. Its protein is CASRSGTEAFF.